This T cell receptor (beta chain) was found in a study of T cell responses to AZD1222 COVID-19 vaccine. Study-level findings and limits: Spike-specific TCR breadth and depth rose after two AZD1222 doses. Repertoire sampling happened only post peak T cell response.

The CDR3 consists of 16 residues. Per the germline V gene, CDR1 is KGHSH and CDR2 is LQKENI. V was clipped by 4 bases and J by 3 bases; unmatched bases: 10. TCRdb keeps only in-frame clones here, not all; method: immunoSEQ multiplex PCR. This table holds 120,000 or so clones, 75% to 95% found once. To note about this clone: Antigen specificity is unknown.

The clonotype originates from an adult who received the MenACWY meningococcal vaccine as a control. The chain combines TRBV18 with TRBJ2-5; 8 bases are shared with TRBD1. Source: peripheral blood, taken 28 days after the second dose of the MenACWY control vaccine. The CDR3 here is CASSRQGSWDKETQYF. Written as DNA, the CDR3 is TGTGCCAGCTCACGACAGGGGAGTTGGGATAAAGAGACCCAGTACTTC.